These T cell receptor beta chains were read from a single sample in a study of lymphopenia after photon versus proton radiotherapy. Assay used: immunoSEQ multiplex PCR; TCRdb lists only in-frame clones, some missing. Of some 55,000 clones in the sample, approximately 83% are singletons; the top ten hold more than 2%. The sequencing here drew on peripheral blood, taken from a patient treated with photon-based radiotherapy. Source of these receptors: a middle-aged man with gastric cancer. The CDR3 runs from the conserved cysteine through the conserved F or W. The D gene is left open where the match is weak. For some rows the clone size is stated as once, few or many, or as a class when expanded; others skip it.

abundance	v_gene	j_gene	d_gene	CDR3aa	CDR3nt
-	TRBV7-2	TRBJ1-4	-	CASSLGGRGNEKLFF	TGTGCCAGCAGCTTAGGCGGTAGGGGTAATGAAAAACTGTTTTTT
-	TRBV28	TRBJ1-2	TRBD1	CASSLFGDRANYGYTF	TGTGCCAGCAGTTTATTTGGGGACAGGGCTAACTATGGCTACACCTTC
-	TRBV5-4	TRBJ2-2	-	CATSAETSPTGELFF	TGTGCCACCAGCGCAGAGACATCCCCCACCGGGGAGCTGTTTTTT
-	TRBV5-6	TRBJ2-3	TRBD2	CASSRVTSGGGDTQYF	TGTGCCAGCAGCCGCGTCACTAGCGGGGGCGGGGATACGCAGTATTTT
once	TRBV6-5	TRBJ1-1	-	CASSYGGTEAFF	TGTGCCAGCAGTTACGGGGGCACTGAAGCTTTCTTT
-	TRBV5-6	TRBJ1-1	-	CASSLANRGMNTEAFF	TGTGCCAGCAGCTTGGCCAATAGGGGGATGAACACTGAAGCTTTCTTT
-	TRBV5-6	TRBJ1-2	TRBD1	CASSLGTGVGYGYTF	TGTGCCAGCAGCTTGGGAACAGGGGTCGGTTATGGCTACACCTTC
once	TRBV6-1	TRBJ1-1	-	CASSERTANTEAFF	TGTGCCAGCAGTGAACGGACGGCGAACACTGAAGCTTTCTTT
few	TRBV5-1	TRBJ2-7	-	CASSSPLRTASYEQYF	TGCGCCAGCAGCTCGCCCCTCCGGACAGCTTCCTACGAGCAGTACTTC
once	TRBV9	TRBJ1-1	TRBD1	CASSVGNRQGYTEAFF	TGTGCCAGCAGCGTGGGGAATCGACAGGGGTACACTGAAGCTTTCTTT
-	TRBV18	TRBJ1-5	TRBD1	CASSHGTDNQPQHF	TGTGCCAGCTCACACGGGACAGACAATCAGCCCCAGCATTTT
-	TRBV29-1	TRBJ2-1	-	CSVAPRLSYNEQFF	TGCAGCGTGGCACCCAGACTTTCCTACAATGAGCAGTTCTTC
-	TRBV18	TRBJ2-2	-	CASSPSEVTGELFF	TGTGCCAGCTCACCCTCGGAGGTCACCGGGGAGCTGTTTTTT
-	TRBV14	TRBJ2-5	TRBD2	CASSPLAGGPRQETQYF	TGTGCCAGCAGCCCGCTAGCGGGGGGGCCGAGGCAAGAGACCCAGTACTTC
-	TRBV19	TRBJ1-3	-	CASAYNSGNTIYF	TGTGCCAGTGCGTACAACTCTGGAAACACCATATATTTT
once	TRBV11-2	TRBJ2-7	-	CASSLGGGVAGEQYF	TGTGCCAGCAGCTTAGGAGGGGGTGTAGCTGGGGAGCAGTACTTC
-	TRBV27	TRBJ1-3	-	CASLLGQPQRTGNTIYF	TGTGCCAGCCTTTTAGGACAGCCACAAAGAACTGGAAACACCATATATTTT
-	TRBV30	TRBJ2-2	TRBD1	CAWRKSLGQGVTGELFF	TGTGCCTGGAGGAAGAGCCTGGGACAGGGGGTGACCGGGGAGCTGTTTTTT
-	TRBV6-6	TRBJ1-4	-	CASSYSGNNEKLFF	TGTGCCAGCAGTTACTCAGGGAACAATGAAAAGCTGTTTTTT
once	TRBV6-5	TRBJ1-2	-	CASSRQRIYGYTF	TGTGCCAGCAGTCGGCAGAGAATCTATGGCTACACCTTC